This T cell receptor beta chain is from a study of blood T cell repertoires in COVID-19 (dated by TCRdb to 2019 to 2021). In terms of the full investigation: The collaborator samples originated in the United States, Italy and Spain and spanned the acute and convalescent phases of COVID-19. The prospective study material was composed of cDNA or gDNA derived from T cells, B-cell-depleted T cells, or PBMCs. The sample metadata nearly always contained a de-identified subject ID, COVID-19 status, age in years and sex. The samples were drawn from the first 160 participants of the ongoing ImmuneRACE study and from 1,254 subjects provided by 6 global collaborators. A freely available public database, intended as a resource for researchers studying the immune response to SARS-CoV-2, is where the repertoires were released. HLA class I and class II types, where available, came from metadata supplied by the sample provider rather than from assay-based typing. The dataset comprised deeply sampled blood TCRbeta repertoires from subjects exposed to, actively infected with, or recovered from COVID-19.

Points the paper makes about the study in general: The amount of clinical and demographic metadata varied by source and participant and was provided uncurated.

From the cysteine up to the phenylalanine, the CDR3 has a length of 12 residues. CDR3 DNA only is kept here, 36 bases in frame from base 1. Trimming costs V 5 bases and J 3 bases, and their ends lie 5 bases apart. The germline V gene sets CDR1 to SGHAT and CDR2 to FQNNGV. Each collaborating institution followed its own protocols to collect whole blood in K2EDTA tubes. For TCRbeta analysis, collaborators shipped samples in one of three forms: frozen whole blood, isolated PBMCs, or DNA extracted from either of those sample types. About this clone: Its antigen is unknown. The input lacks base qualities; no much larger clone sits a single base away.

TCRbeta CDR3 regions were amplified from genomic DNA by means of the immunoSEQ Assay, a bias-controlled multiplex PCR. Concerning the study's data processing: The number of nucleated cells in each sample was estimated by amplification of reference gene primers within the assay. Sequence reads were collapsed and filtered to measure the absolute abundance of every unique TCRbeta CDR3 rearrangement. For each sample, productive Simpson clonality was calculated as the square root of Simpson's diversity index over productive rearrangements. Drawn from immuneACCESS, this table holds only the in-frame rearrangements with V and J called that TCRdb kept. Clones are partly lost; checked studies trace under half to an unresolved V gene and leave the rest unexplained. That table gives V, J and clone size, and the DNA gave D and trimming. This sample comprises around 11,000 clones, roughly 80% of them detected only once. The ten largest clones take up 6.5% to 9.5% of the sample.

Sample: peripheral blood. Recombination joined TRBV11-2 with TRBJ2-4, with the D gene call left open. This TCR was sampled from a man in his 70s with active COVID-19. CDR3 protein: CASSPHKNIQYF. The sequenced DNA: TGTGCCAGCAGCCCCCACAAAAACATTCAGTACTTC.